Following are 20 T cell receptor beta chains from one sample sequenced in a study of cytomegalovirus exposure and HLA in healthy donors. The PCR was carried out with 60 Vbeta primers and 13 Jbeta primers. Assay used: immunoSEQ multiplex PCR; TCRdb lists only in-frame clones, some missing. Among 150,000 to 200,000 clones listed, around 80% were seen once. Sequencing was done on a sample of PBMCs. These receptors all stem from a woman in her 30s in good health and CMV-seronegative.

The chain uses TRBV2 and TRBJ2-3; a possible D gene is TRBD2 (5 bases). The V gene's germline CDR1 is SNHLY and CDR2 FYNNEI. V was shortened by 3 bases and J by 0 bases, with 10 bases between the two germline ends. The CDR3 runs to 15 residues. Here the CDR3 DNA reads TGTGCCAGCAGTGATCTAGCCCTGAGCACAGATACGCAGTATTTT. This encodes CASSDLALSTDTQYF.

The V gene is TRBV5-1, the J gene TRBJ2-5; 11 nucleotides line up with TRBD2. Looked up from germline, CDR1 is SGHRS and CDR2 is YFSETQ. CDR3 size: 16 residues. V trimming: 4 bases; J trimming: 2 bases; junction bases outside the gene matches: 7. CDR3 sequence: CASSGLGTSGQETQYF. In DNA form, the CDR3 reads TGCGCCAGCAGCGGTCTTGGGACTAGCGGACAAGAGACCCAGTACTTC.

For the CDR3, the DNA is TGTGCCAGCAGCAAAAAGGAGGGGACAGTGCACCACTATGGCTACACCTTC. Protein product: CASSKKEGTVHHYGYTF. The chain carries TRBV21-1 and TRBJ1-2; whether TRBD1, the table's D call, matches the DNA was not checked. TRBV21-1 is a listed pseudogene. The CDR3 runs to 17 residues.

The CDR3 nucleotides are TGTGCCACCGGCCGGACAGCACCCTATGGCTACACCTTC. Residues: CATGRTAPYGYTF. The rearrangement uses TRBV19 and TRBJ1-2; perhaps TRBD1 as D (6 bases). The CDR3 is 13 amino acids. The V and J ends lost 10 bases and 4 bases respectively, with 16 bases between them. The germline gives CDR1 LNHDA, CDR2 SQIVND (reference sequence).

Of note for this clone: At one boundary the junction diverges from the germline segment, which might be a read error. The V gene is TRBV5-6, the J gene TRBJ1-3, with no clear D. This CDR3 is 15 amino acids long. Germline assignment: CDR1 SGHDT and CDR2 YYEEEE. The CDR3 here is CASSFYRDSGNAIYF. As DNA, the CDR3 is TGTGCCAGCAGCTTTTACCGCGACTCTGGAAACGCCATATATTTT.

This clone has only one observation. The rearrangement uses TRBV7-3 and TRBJ2-1; D might be TRBD1 (6 bases). V was shortened by 5 bases and J by 7 bases, with 9 bases between the two germline ends. The V gene's germline CDR1 is SGHTA and CDR2 FQGTGA. This CDR3 has 12 amino acids. CDR3 sequence: CASSIQGNEQFF. The CDR3 DNA reads TGTGCCAGCAGCATCCAGGGGAATGAGCAGTTCTTC.

The chain recombines TRBV5-1 with TRBJ2-5; TRBD2 aligns across 7 bases. The CDR3 length is 14 residues. Germline trimming cut 7 bases from V and 5 bases from J; bases unmatched to any gene: 11. Germline lookup yields CDR1 SGHRS and CDR2 YFSETQ. The chain's CDR3 is CASRLAGPDETQYF. The CDR3 coding sequence is TGCGCCAGCCGACTAGCAGGACCGGACGAGACCCAGTACTTC.

The genes are TRBV27 and TRBJ2-1, with 9 bases fitting TRBD2. The V gene end was trimmed by 6 bases and the J gene end by 7 bases; junction bases not matched to a gene: 19. CDR1 and CDR2 from the germline V gene are MNHEY and SMNVEV (reference sequence). The CDR3 length is 18 residues. Here the CDR3 DNA reads TGTGCCAGCAGATTCGACCCCGCGCGGGAGGGCAAATGGAATGAGCAGTTCTTC. Protein product: CASRFDPAREGKWNEQFF.

The V and J genes are TRBV11-2 and TRBJ1-3, with 7 bases lining up with TRBD1. This CDR3 has 16 amino acids. V dropped 2 bases and J dropped 4; count of bases not matched to a gene: 8. Looked up from germline, CDR1 is SGHAT and CDR2 is FQNNGV. The CDR3 spells CASSLRPGGPGNTIYF. The CDR3 DNA sequence: TGTGCCAGCAGCTTACGTCCAGGGGGGCCGGGAAACACCATATATTTT.

The chain links TRBV29-1 to TRBJ2-3, with 7 bases fitting TRBD1. The ends lost 3 bases at V and 4 bases at J; junction bases unmatched: 13. In germline, CDR1 is SQVTM, CDR2 ANQGSEA. CDR3 length: 16 residues. The CDR3 DNA sequence: TGCAGCGTTGATGGGGAATGGGACAGTTTATCAGATACGCAGTATTTT. This translates into CSVDGEWDSLSDTQYF.

As concerns this clone: Distinct nucleotide sequences in the sample also encode this CDR3. The chain is built from TRBV5-1 and TRBJ2-3, with D possibly matching TRBD1 (6 bases). V was cut by 0 bases and J by 0 bases, with 8 bases left in between. This CDR3 has 15 residues. Germline V gene lookup returns CDR1 SGHRS and CDR2 YFSETQ. The CDR3 region is CASSLVGGSTDTQYF. DNA for the CDR3: TGCGCCAGCAGCTTGGTAGGGGGTAGCACAGATACGCAGTATTTT. The full variable domain, with the rest looked up from reference TRBV5-1 and TRBJ2-3, is KAGVTQTPRYLIKTRGQQVTLSCSPISGHRSVSWYQQTPGQGLQFLFEYFSETQRNKGNFPGRFSGRQFSNSRSEMNVSTLELGDSALYLCASSLVGGSTDTQYFGPGTRLTVL.

The chain joins TRBV19 to TRBJ2-3; 8 positions match TRBD1. Losses at the gene ends were 5 bases for V and 3 bases for J; bases not matched to a gene: 7. Germline V gene lookup returns CDR1 LNHDA and CDR2 SQIVND (reference sequence). The CDR3 runs 15 residues. CDR3 residues: CASSPPGQVTDTQYF. In DNA, the CDR3 is TGTGCCAGTAGTCCCCCGGGACAGGTTACAGATACGCAGTATTTT.

V and J are TRBV2 and TRBJ2-7, with TRBD2 matching over 10 bases. V was pared by 3 bases and J by 2 bases, with 4 bases of the junction left unmatched. Germline CDR1 reads SNHLY; CDR2 reads FYNNEI. The CDR3 covers 15 residues. The CDR3 sequence is CASSDSSGSPYEQYF. Written as DNA, the CDR3 is TGTGCCAGCAGTGATTCTAGCGGGAGCCCCTACGAGCAGTACTTC.

J is TRBJ2-7 and V is TRBV7-2; 9 positions agree with TRBD1. The CDR3 loop spans 16 amino acids. Trimming removed 7 bases from V and 2 bases from J; junction bases left unmatched: 12. Germline V gene sequence: CDR1 SGHTA, CDR2 FQGNSA. The CDR3 loop reads CASTQGAGTGTYEQYF. DNA of the CDR3: TGTGCCAGCACCCAAGGGGCCGGGACAGGGACCTACGAGCAGTACTTC.

The chain has TRBV9 and TRBJ2-3, with 9 bases aligning to TRBD2. CDR1 is SGDLS and CDR2 is YYNGEE in the germline V gene. CDR3 size: 17 residues. Trimming took 0 bases from V and 2 from J; bases not matched to a gene: 7. CDR3 DNA: TGTGCCAGCAGCGTAGCTGGGGGGACTAGCCTCACAGATACGCAGTATTTT. Translation: CASSVAGGTSLTDTQYF.

This clone was counted once. The chain joins TRBV4-3 to TRBJ2-3; 9 nucleotides agree with TRBD2. The CDR3 is 16 amino acids. Germline loops: CDR1 LGHNA, CDR2 YSLEER. V lost 6 bases to trimming and J lost 4 bases; unmatched junction nucleotides: 11. CDR3 sequence (DNA): TGCGCCAGCAGGGCTCTGGCGGGGGGGTGGGCAGATACGCAGTATTTT. Translated: CASRALAGGWADTQYF.

This sequence joins TRBV19 and TRBJ1-5, with 10 bases that match TRBD1. CDR3 length: 17 amino acids. From germline, CDR1 is LNHDA and CDR2 SQIVND (reference sequence). J lost 0 bases, V lost 6 bases, and 8 bases had no gene match. CDR3 sequence reads: CASRTGTGDYSNQPQHF. The DNA for the CDR3 is TGTGCCAGTAGGACCGGGACAGGGGACTATAGCAATCAGCCCCAGCATTTT.

This clone was recorded a few times. This chain connects TRBV27 to TRBJ1-1; unclear D gene. The CDR3 extends over 15 amino acids. Looked up from germline, CDR1 is MNHEY and CDR2 is SMNVEV (reference sequence). Trimming left V 3 bases short and J 0 bases short, with 11 bases between. CDR3 sequence: CASSFSTVMNTEAFF. Written as DNA, the CDR3 is TGTGCCAGCAGTTTCTCAACAGTCATGAACACTGAAGCTTTCTTT.

The rearrangement joins TRBV11-2 to TRBJ2-2; D unresolved. Germline V gene sequence: CDR1 SGHAT, CDR2 FQNNGV. This CDR3 has 14 residues. Deletions cut 3 bases from V and 6 bases from J, with 11 bases between. The CDR3 DNA follows: TGTGCCAGCAGCTTTTTCACGGGTCCCGGGGAGCTGTTTTTT. This encodes CASSFFTGPGELFF.

V gene TRBV28 combines with J gene TRBJ1-5, with unresolved D. The V and J ends lost 8 bases and 1 base respectively, with 15 bases between them. Per germline, CDR1 MDHEN and CDR2 SYDVKM. The CDR3 spans 15 residues. CDR3 in amino acids: CASRGEATSNQPQHF. The CDR3 nucleotides are TGTGCCAGCCGGGGAGAAGCGACAAGCAATCAGCCCCAGCATTTT.